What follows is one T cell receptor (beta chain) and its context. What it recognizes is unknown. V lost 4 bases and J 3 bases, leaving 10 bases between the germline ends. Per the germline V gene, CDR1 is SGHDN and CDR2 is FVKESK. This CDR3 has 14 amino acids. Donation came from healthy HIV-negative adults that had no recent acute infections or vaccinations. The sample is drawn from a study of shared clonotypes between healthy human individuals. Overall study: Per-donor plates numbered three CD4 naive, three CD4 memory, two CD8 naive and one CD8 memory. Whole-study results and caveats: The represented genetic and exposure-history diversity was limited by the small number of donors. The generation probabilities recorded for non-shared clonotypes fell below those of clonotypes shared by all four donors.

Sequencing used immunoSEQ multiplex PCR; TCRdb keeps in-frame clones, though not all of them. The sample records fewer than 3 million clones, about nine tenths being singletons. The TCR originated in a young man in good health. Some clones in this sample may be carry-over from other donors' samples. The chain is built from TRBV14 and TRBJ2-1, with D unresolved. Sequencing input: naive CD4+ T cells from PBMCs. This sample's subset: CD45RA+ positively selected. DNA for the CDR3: TGTGCCAGCAGCCCGCTGGGGTTCTACAATGAGCAGTTCTTC. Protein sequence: CASSPLGFYNEQFF. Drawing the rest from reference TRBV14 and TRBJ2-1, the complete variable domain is EAGVTQFPSHSVIEKGQTVTLRCDPISGHDNLYWYRRVMGKEIKFLLHFVKESKQDESGMPNNRFLAERTGGTYSTLKVQPAELEDSGVYFCASSPLGFYNEQFFGPGTRLTVL.